This T cell receptor (beta chain) emerged from a study of a mutant IDH1 vaccine in newly diagnosed glioma. About the research overall: Vaccinations were initiated 4-6 weeks following radiotherapy alone, or were given together with temozolomide cycles. Most patients had received both radiotherapy and temozolomide, the prior options being radiotherapy, temozolomide, or both. Regarding the study as a whole: Researchers report vaccine-induced immune responses in 93.3% of patients.

As regards this clone: No antigen is known for it.

Described time point: week 23, last vaccination. Each dose of the vaccine consisted of 300 ug of mutant IDH1 20-mer peptide, with topical imiquimod. Each donor presented with a new WHO grade 3 or 4 astrocytoma that tested IDH1-mutant and showed ATRX loss. This CDR3 spans 15 amino acids. V lost 0 bases, J lost 6 bases, and 5 bases stayed unmatched. Germline V gene data show CDR1 as SGHRS and CDR2 as YFSETQ. Generated by immunoSEQ multiplex PCR, the TCRdb table keeps only in-frame clones and is missing some. The sample lists around 41,000 clones, more than 60% occurring once. The sequencing used PBMCs, collected from a glioma patient whose treatment included an IDH1 peptide vaccine. The rearrangement links TRBV5-1 to TRBJ2-2; TRBD1 aligns across 7 bases. This TCR was sampled from a woman aged 40-49 years with glioma. Some clones in this sample may be carry-over from other donors' samples. The CDR3 loop reads CASSLEGGRSGELFF. The CDR3 nucleotides are TGCGCCAGCAGCTTGGAAGGGGGCAGGTCCGGGGAGCTGTTTTTT. The full variable domain, in which reference TRBV5-1 and TRBJ2-2 provide the parts outside the CDR3, is KAGVTQTPRYLIKTRGQQVTLSCSPISGHRSVSWYQQTPGQGLQFLFEYFSETQRNKGNFPGRFSGRQFSNSRSEMNVSTLELGDSALYLCASSLEGGRSGELFFGEGSRLTVL.